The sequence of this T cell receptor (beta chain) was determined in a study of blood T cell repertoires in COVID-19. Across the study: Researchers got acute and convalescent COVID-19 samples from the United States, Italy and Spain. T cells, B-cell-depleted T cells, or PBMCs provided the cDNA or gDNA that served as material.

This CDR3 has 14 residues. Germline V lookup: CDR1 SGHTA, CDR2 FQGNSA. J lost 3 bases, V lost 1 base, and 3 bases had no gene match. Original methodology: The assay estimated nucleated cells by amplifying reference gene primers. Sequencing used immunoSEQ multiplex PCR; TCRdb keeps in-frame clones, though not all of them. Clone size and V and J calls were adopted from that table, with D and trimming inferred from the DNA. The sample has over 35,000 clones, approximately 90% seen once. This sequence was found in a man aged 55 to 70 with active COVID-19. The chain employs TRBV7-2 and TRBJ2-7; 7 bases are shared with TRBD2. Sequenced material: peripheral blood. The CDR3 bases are TGTGCCAGCAGCTTAGGAGGCGGGAGCTACGAGCAGTACTTC. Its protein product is CASSLGGGSYEQYF.